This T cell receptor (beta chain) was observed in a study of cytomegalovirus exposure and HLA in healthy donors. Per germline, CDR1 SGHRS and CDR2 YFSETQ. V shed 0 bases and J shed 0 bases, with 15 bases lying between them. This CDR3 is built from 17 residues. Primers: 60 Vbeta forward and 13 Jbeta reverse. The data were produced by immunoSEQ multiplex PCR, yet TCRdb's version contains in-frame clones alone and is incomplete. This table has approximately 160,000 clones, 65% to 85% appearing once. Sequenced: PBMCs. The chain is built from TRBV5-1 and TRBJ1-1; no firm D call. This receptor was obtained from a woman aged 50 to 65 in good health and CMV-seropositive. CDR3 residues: CASSLVGSRAVNTEAFF. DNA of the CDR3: TGCGCCAGCAGCTTGGTGGGTAGCCGTGCGGTGAACACTGAAGCTTTCTTT.